This T cell receptor (beta chain) was sequenced for a study of blood T cell repertoires in COVID-19. Whole-study context: Collection of acute and convalescent COVID-19 samples took place in the United States, Italy and Spain. Nucleic acid was either cDNA or gDNA, and it came from T cells, B-cell-depleted T cells, or PBMCs.

CDR1 SGHTA and CDR2 FQGNSA come from the germline V gene. The CDR3 sequence is 15 residues long. Trimming cost V 3 bases and J 7 bases; bases outside gene matches: 9. Per the original methods: Amplification of reference gene primers was used by the study to estimate nucleated cell counts. Profiled with immunoSEQ multiplex PCR; TCRdb holds only in-frame clones, not every one. Clone size and V and J calls were adopted from that table, with D and trimming inferred from the DNA. This table holds 65,000 to 75,000 clones, 80% to 85% found once. Sequenced sample: peripheral blood. The TCR was taken from a man older than 75 with acute or convalescent COVID-19. The V call is TRBV7-2, the J call TRBJ2-7; 10 nucleotides agree with TRBD2. The CDR3 DNA reads as TGTGCCAGCAGCTTCCTAGCGGGGGCTTCGCGGGAGCAGTACTTC. Amino acid sequence: CASSFLAGASREQYF.